The next 30 T cell receptor beta chains were all read from a single sample in a study of monozygotic twins with inflammatory bowel disease. No DNA is given; TCRdb re-called the 5' RACE reads and lists each CDR3 protein once. The sample has roughly 320,000 distinct CDR3 sequences. Sequenced input: blood. The receptor source for this set is a human donor with ulcerative colitis or Crohn's disease, or a healthy co-twin of an affected twin (not recorded which).

The chain has TRBV29-1 and TRBJ2-1; the D call of TRBD2 rests on TCRdb alone, since no DNA is present to check it. CDR1 is SQVTM, CDR2 ANQGSEA, per germline. CDR3 length: 15 residues. Here the CDR3 reads CSVELSGSRVNEQFF.

The CDR3 loop is CASSLERGRYEQYF. V gene TRBV7-2 combines with J gene TRBJ2-7; TCRdb names TRBD1, which stays unverified in the absence of DNA. This CDR3 is built from 14 residues. Germline-derived CDR1 and CDR2 are SGHTA and FQGNSA.

This chain joins TRBV10-3 and TRBJ2-1; TCRdb proposes TRBD1, but this gene call is untestable without DNA. CDR1 and CDR2 (germline): ENHRY, SYGVKD. This CDR3 contains 15 residues. The CDR3 loop is CAIRSGRAEYNEQFF.

This sequence joins TRBV12-3 or TRBV12-4 and TRBJ1-1; TCRdb's D call of TRBD1 is untestable without DNA. CDR3 length: 14 residues. The CDR3 protein is CASRPGPPRTEAFF.

The chain carries TRBV6-5 and TRBJ2-2; there is no DNA to check the TCRdb D call of TRBD2. Germline CDR1 is MNHEY and CDR2 is SVGAGI. The CDR3 sequence is 18 residues long. CDR3 sequence reads: CASSYPGTSGGNTGELFF.

The chain joins TRBV6-5 to TRBJ2-2; checking the TCRdb D call of TRBD1 is not possible without DNA. This CDR3 is built from 13 residues. The germline V gene has CDR1 MNHEY and CDR2 SVGAGI. CDR3 residues: CASSRGLVGELFF.

The genes are TRBV12-3 or TRBV12-4 and TRBJ1-6; the TRBD1 assignment by TCRdb is unverifiable without DNA. CDR3 length equals 17 residues. The CDR3 protein is CASSPGRGPVLWSPLHF.

The chain carries TRBV6-1 and TRBJ1-1; TCRdb selects TRBD1, and the lack of DNA leaves this call unchecked. The germline V gene encodes CDR1 MNHNS and CDR2 SASEGT. The CDR3 contains 13 residues. This chain's CDR3 is CASRVGGVSEAFF.

J is TRBJ2-2 and V is TRBV5-4. The germline CDR1 and CDR2 sequences are SGHNT and YYREEE (reference sequence). This CDR3 has 13 amino acids. The CDR3 spells CASSLKIPGELFF.

V is TRBV7-9 and J is TRBJ1-5; without DNA, the TCRdb call of TRBD1 cannot be checked. CDR1 SEHNR and CDR2 FQNEAQ come from the germline V gene (reference sequence). This CDR3 is built from 16 residues. CDR3 sequence reads: CASSSPDRESNQPQHF.

The gene calls are TRBV27 and TRBJ1-5; the D gene TCRdb calls, TRBD1, cannot be checked with no DNA. Germline V gene lookup returns CDR1 MNHEY and CDR2 SMNVEV (reference sequence). This CDR3 is built from 16 residues. CDR3: CASRPTGQYNNQPQHF.

This rearrangement joins TRBV6-5 to TRBJ2-6; there is no DNA to check the TCRdb D call of TRBD1. There are 17 residues in the CDR3. Germline CDR1 is MNHEY and CDR2 is SVGAGI. The CDR3 loop reads CASSYFGGSSGANVLTF.

The chain is built from TRBV27 and TRBJ2-2. The CDR3 is 15 residues long. CDR1 and CDR2 from the germline V gene are MNHEY and SMNVEV (reference sequence). CDR3 protein: CASSPRLPHTGELFF.

CDR3 residues: CASSVQYNQPQHF. The rearrangement joins TRBV19 to TRBJ1-5. Germline V gives CDR1 LNHDA, CDR2 SQIVND (reference sequence). The CDR3 totals 13 residues. The full variable domain, with the rest looked up from reference TRBV19 and TRBJ1-5, is DGGITQSPKYLFRKEGQNVTLSCEQNLNHDAMYWYRQDPGQGLRLIYYSQIVNDFQKGDIAEGYSVSREKKESFPLTVTSAQKNPTAFYLCASSVQYNQPQHFGDGTRLSIL.

CDR3 sequence: CASSFPPDGAKNIQYF. The rearrangement uses TRBV7-2 and TRBJ2-4; there is no DNA to check the TCRdb D call of TRBD1. The germline gives CDR1 SGHTA, CDR2 FQGNSA. The CDR3 has 16 amino acids.

This sequence joins TRBV12-3 or TRBV12-4 and TRBJ1-5; lacking DNA, the TRBD1 call made by TCRdb goes unchecked. The CDR3 consists of 14 residues. CDR3 protein: CASSFGGNNQPQHF.

The chain couples TRBV18 to TRBJ2-7; TCRdb designates TRBD1, a call that cannot be tested without DNA. CDR1 KGHSH and CDR2 LQKENI come from the germline V gene. There are 14 residues in the CDR3. CDR3 protein: CASSPRTGENEQYF.

CDR3 sequence reads: CASSSPTPRDRGIYGYTF. This chain joins TRBV28 and TRBJ1-2; TCRdb returns TRBD1, unconfirmable since there is no DNA. Germline loops: CDR1 MDHEN, CDR2 SYDVKM. This CDR3 contains 18 residues.

The gene calls are TRBV27 and TRBJ2-3; the D gene TCRdb calls, TRBD1, cannot be checked with no DNA. This CDR3 contains 16 residues. Germline values: CDR1 MNHEY, CDR2 SMNVEV (reference sequence). The CDR3 region is CASSFLGGVSTDTQYF.

V gene TRBV10-3 combines with J gene TRBJ2-7; absent DNA, TCRdb's TRBD1 call cannot be checked. Looked up from germline, CDR1 is ENHRY and CDR2 is SYGVKD. This CDR3 is 13 amino acids long. The CDR3 loop is CAISQGAGREQYF.

CDR3 amino acids: CASSTREPGQGRVRIETQYF. The genes are TRBV11-2 and TRBJ2-5; the TCRdb call, TRBD1, lacks DNA for checking. Germline V lookup: CDR1 SGHAT, CDR2 FQNNGV. The CDR3 length is 20 residues.

The chain is built from TRBV7-6 and TRBJ2-3. The CDR3 runs 15 residues. CDR1 and CDR2 from the germline V gene are SGHVS and FNYEAQ. The CDR3 protein is CASSPSRRSTDTQYF.

V is TRBV20-1 and J is TRBJ2-1; the TCRdb call, TRBD2, lacks DNA for checking. CDR1 is DFQATT and CDR2 is SNEGSKA in the germline V gene (reference sequence). The length of the CDR3 is 14 residues. The CDR3 sequence is CSARDGASGNEQFF.

This chain uses TRBV5-6 with TRBJ2-7; with no DNA, the TCRdb D assignment of TRBD1 cannot be verified. The CDR3 has 13 amino acids. Per germline, CDR1 SGHDT and CDR2 YYEEEE. This CDR3 reads CASSRDRGHEQYF.

This rearrangement joins TRBV25-1 to TRBJ2-2; the TRBD1 assignment by TCRdb is unverifiable without DNA. CDR3 size: 14 residues. Germline CDR1 reads MGHDK; CDR2 reads SYGVNS. CDR3 in amino acids: CASSSGQVVGELFF.

CDR3 protein: CASSSRQTGANVLTF. The chain links TRBV7-9 to TRBJ2-6. Germline loops: CDR1 SEHNR, CDR2 FQNEAQ (reference sequence). The CDR3 is made up of 15 amino acids.

The J gene is TRBJ1-5, the V gene TRBV6-6. The CDR3 runs 13 residues. Germline V gene lookup returns CDR1 MNHNY and CDR2 SVGAGI (reference sequence). The CDR3 spells CASKPREGQPQHF.

The chain combines TRBV27 with TRBJ2-5; lacking DNA, the TRBD1 call made by TCRdb goes unchecked. Germline CDR1 reads MNHEY; CDR2 reads SMNVEV (reference sequence). The CDR3 totals 16 residues. CDR3 residues: CASSLTRQGAGETQYF.

J is TRBJ1-3 and V is TRBV5-1. Germline lookup yields CDR1 SGHRS and CDR2 YFSETQ. This CDR3 contains 13 residues. The CDR3 protein is CASSLDIGNTIYF.

The chain employs TRBV11-2 and TRBJ2-6; TCRdb designates TRBD1, a call that cannot be tested without DNA. The CDR3 extends over 16 amino acids. CDR1 SGHAT and CDR2 FQNNGV come from the germline V gene. CDR3 region: CASSLPPLWGANVLTF. Using reference TRBV11-2 and TRBJ2-6 for the parts outside the CDR3, the full variable domain is EAGVAQSPRYKIIEKRQSVAFWCNPISGHATLYWYQQILGQGPKLLIQFQNNGVVDDSQLPKDRFSAERLKGVDSTLKIQPAKLEDSAVYLCASSLPPLWGANVLTFGAGSRLTVL.